A selection of T cell receptor beta chains follows, all from one sample in a study of T cell responses to AZD1222 COVID-19 vaccine. Generated by immunoSEQ multiplex PCR, the TCRdb table keeps only in-frame clones and is missing some. The sample has 95,000 to 150,000 clones, more than 85% seen once. The sequencing used peripheral blood, collected on day 0 of MenACWY control vaccination. The receptors were gathered from an adult in good health. The CDR3 runs from the conserved cysteine through the conserved F or W. The D gene is left open where the match is weak. Clone size appears in some rows only: once, few, many, or a class for an expanded clone.

TRBD1	TRBV27	TRBJ1-2	.	TGTGCCAGCAGTTTACAGGGGGATTATGGCTACACCTTC	CASSLQGDYGYTF
TRBD1	TRBV11-3	TRBJ1-1	.	TGTGCCAGCAGCTCCAGACAGGGGGGGACTGAAGCTTTCTTT	CASSSRQGGTEAFF
.	TRBV7-7	TRBJ1-5	.	TGTGCCAGTAGGACCGAGGGCTCGAGCAATCAGCCCCAGCATTTT	CASRTEGSSNQPQHF
TRBD2	TRBV9	TRBJ2-1	once	TGTGCCAGCAGCGTGGGTTCCGGGGGGTGGAATGAGCAGTTCTTC	CASSVGSGGWNEQFF
.	TRBV18	TRBJ2-1	.	TGTGCCAGCTCACCGACCGGGGGTGCGGAGTTCAATGAGCAGTTCTTC	CASSPTGGAEFNEQFF
.	TRBV28	TRBJ2-7	.	TGTGCCAGCAGCACCCCCTACGAGCAGTACTTC	CASSTPYEQYF
.	TRBV14	TRBJ2-1	once	TGTGCCAGCAGCCAAGGACTCGGTGAGCAGTTCTTC	CASSQGLGEQFF
.	TRBV28	TRBJ2-6	few	TGTGCCAGTCACGAAGGGGAATCTAGCTCTGGGGCCAACGTCCTGACTTTC	CASHEGESSSGANVLTF
TRBD1	TRBV11-2	TRBJ1-1	.	TGTGCCAGCAGCCCCGGGACAGGGGCAACGTCTTTCTTT	CASSPGTGATSFF
.	TRBV3-1/TRBV3-2	TRBJ1-2	few	TGTGCCAGCAGCCAAGGAAGTGGTAGCTATGGCTACACCTTC	CASSQGSGSYGYTF
.	TRBV25-1	TRBJ1-4	once	TGTGCCAGCAGGCGGGACTTGGATGAAAAACTGTTTTTT	CASRRDLDEKLFF
TRBD1	TRBV6-1	TRBJ2-7	once	TGTGCCAGCAGTGAACTGGATATCAGGGGGTCCTTCTACGAGCAGTACTTC	CASSELDIRGSFYEQYF
.	TRBV7-2	TRBJ2-7	few	TGTGCCAGCAGCTTAAACTCCTACGAGCAGTACTTC	CASSLNSYEQYF
TRBD1	TRBV29-1	TRBJ1-1	.	TGCAGCACTGGACAGGGGGCTACTGAAGCTTTCTTT	CSTGQGATEAFF
.	TRBV12-3/TRBV12-4	TRBJ1-1	few	TGTGCCAGCAGTTTAGGCCCAGTATCGGCTTTCTTT	CASSLGPVSAFF
.	TRBV11-3	TRBJ2-5	.	TGTGCCAGCAATTCAGGGGACGCCTCGGGGGAGACCCAGTACTTC	CASNSGDASGETQYF
.	TRBV19	TRBJ1-4	.	TGTGCCAGTAGTATGCCGGGACACAAAGCAACTAATGAAAAACTGTTTTTT	CASSMPGHKATNEKLFF
TRBD1	TRBV4-3	TRBJ2-7	.	TGCGCCAGCAGCCAAGGGTCCAAGGGACAGGGGGTCCACGAGCAGTACTTC	CASSQGSKGQGVHEQYF
TRBD1	TRBV6-5	TRBJ2-7	.	TGTGCCAGCAGTTACCCGGGACAGGGGGTTTACGAGCAGTACTTC	CASSYPGQGVYEQYF
TRBD1	TRBV27	TRBJ2-7	.	TGTGCCAGCAGTTTCTTCCGGGACAGGGGGCTGAACGAGCAGTACTTC	CASSFFRDRGLNEQYF
TRBD1	TRBV5-1	TRBJ2-1	.	TGCGCCAGCGCTCCCGGGACAGAAGCCTACAATGAGCAGTTCTTC	CASAPGTEAYNEQFF
.	TRBV2	TRBJ2-5	.	TGTGCCAGCAGCAACGACCAAGAGACCCAGTACTTC	CASSNDQETQYF
.	TRBV20-1	TRBJ2-3	once	TGCAGTGCTAGTTTACTAGTCACAGATACGCAGTATTTT	CSASLLVTDTQYF
TRBD2	TRBV4-2	TRBJ2-7	.	TGTGCCAGCAGCCAAGATCTAGGCGGGAGCCTCTACGAGCAGTACTTC	CASSQDLGGSLYEQYF
.	TRBV15	TRBJ1-6	.	TGTGCCACCAGCAGAGCCGGGGCAGGGGATTCACCCCTCCACTTT	CATSRAGAGDSPLHF
TRBD1	TRBV9	TRBJ2-2	.	TGTGCCAGCAGCGTTACAGGACAGGGGGCGAACACCGGGGAGCTGTTTTTT	CASSVTGQGANTGELFF
TRBD2	TRBV9	TRBJ2-7	.	TGTGCCAGCAGCGTGACTAGCGGGAGTCATTACGAGCAGTACTTC	CASSVTSGSHYEQYF
.	TRBV30	TRBJ1-4	.	TGTGCCTGCCCTGAACCGGGATCTAATGAAAAACTGTTTTTT	CACPEPGSNEKLFF
.	TRBV6-5	TRBJ1-5	.	TGTGCCAGCAGTCTAGGGATGGGGGATCAGCCCCAGCATTTT	CASSLGMGDQPQHF
.	TRBV7-4	TRBJ2-5	few	TGTGCCAGCAGCTTAGAGGGGGGGTTACCTGACCAAATAACAGAACAGAAAGAGACCCAGTACTTC	CASSLEGGLPDQITEQKETQYF
TRBD1	TRBV5-1	TRBJ2-5	.	TGCGCCAGCAGCCCCACCTACAGGGGGCGGGAGACCCAGTACTTC	CASSPTYRGRETQYF
.	TRBV19	TRBJ2-7	.	TGTGCCAGTAGTAGGACAGCCGACTACGAGCAGTACTTC	CASSRTADYEQYF
TRBD2	TRBV2	TRBJ2-1	.	TGTGCCAGCATGACACTAGCGGGACCTAATGAGCAGTTCTTC	CASMTLAGPNEQFF
TRBD1	TRBV30	TRBJ1-5	.	TGTGCCTTTACCGGGACAGGGGGTCAGCCCCAGCATTTT	CAFTGTGGQPQHF
.	TRBV9	TRBJ2-1	.	TGTGCCAGCAGCGTAGCCTCGGGAGCGTCCTACAATGAGCAGTTCTTC	CASSVASGASYNEQFF
TRBD2	TRBV2	TRBJ2-3	.	TGTGCCAGCAGGGGGAGCGGGAGAGCGAGCACAGATACGCAGTATTTT	CASRGSGRASTDTQYF
TRBD1	TRBV27	TRBJ1-1	.	TGTGCCAGCAGTTTCGTACAGGGGACAAACACTGAAGCTTTCTTT	CASSFVQGTNTEAFF
.	TRBV7-9	TRBJ1-1	.	TGTGCCAGCAGCTTTCCCATGGGCCCCGACAACACTGAAGCTTTCTTT	CASSFPMGPDNTEAFF
.	TRBV4-2	TRBJ1-2	.	TGTGCCAGCAGCCAAGTTGACTATGGCTACACCTTC	CASSQVDYGYTF